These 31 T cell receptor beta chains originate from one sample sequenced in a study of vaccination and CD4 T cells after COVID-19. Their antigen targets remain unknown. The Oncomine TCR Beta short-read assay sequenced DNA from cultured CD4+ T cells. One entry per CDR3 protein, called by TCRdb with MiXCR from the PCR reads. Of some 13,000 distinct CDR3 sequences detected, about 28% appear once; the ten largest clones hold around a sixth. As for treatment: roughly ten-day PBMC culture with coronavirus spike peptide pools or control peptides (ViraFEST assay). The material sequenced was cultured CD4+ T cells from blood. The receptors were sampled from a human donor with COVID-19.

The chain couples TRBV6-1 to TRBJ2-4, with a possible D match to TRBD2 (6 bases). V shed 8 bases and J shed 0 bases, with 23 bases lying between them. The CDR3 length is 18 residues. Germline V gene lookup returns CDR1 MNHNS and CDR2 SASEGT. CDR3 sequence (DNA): TGTGCCAGCGCCGTTGCGGGGAGCTCGGCTTTAGCCAAAAACATTCAGTACTTC. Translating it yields CASAVAGSSALAKNIQYF.

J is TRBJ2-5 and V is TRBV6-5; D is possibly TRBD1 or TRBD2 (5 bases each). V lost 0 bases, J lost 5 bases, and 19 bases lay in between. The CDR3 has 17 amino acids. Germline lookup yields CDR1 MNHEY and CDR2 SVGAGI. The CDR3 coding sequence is TGTGCCAGCAGTTACTCGATTGGGACGGGGTATCGGGAGACCCAGTACTTC. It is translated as CASSYSIGTGYRETQYF.

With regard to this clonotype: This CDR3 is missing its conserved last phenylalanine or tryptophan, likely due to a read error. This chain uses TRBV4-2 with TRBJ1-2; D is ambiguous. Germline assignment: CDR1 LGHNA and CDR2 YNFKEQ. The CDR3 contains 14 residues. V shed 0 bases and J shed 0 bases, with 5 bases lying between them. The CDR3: CASSQDRTNYGYTL. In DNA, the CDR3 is TGTGCCAGCAGCCAAGATCGCACTAACTATGGCTACACCCTC.

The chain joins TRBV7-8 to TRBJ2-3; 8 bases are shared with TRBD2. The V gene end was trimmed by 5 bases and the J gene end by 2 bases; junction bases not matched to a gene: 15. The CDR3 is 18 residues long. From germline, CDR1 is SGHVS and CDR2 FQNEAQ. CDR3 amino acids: CASSPKVVSGAHTDTQYF. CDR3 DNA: TGTGCCAGCAGCCCCAAGGTTGTTAGCGGGGCGCACACAGATACGCAGTATTTT.

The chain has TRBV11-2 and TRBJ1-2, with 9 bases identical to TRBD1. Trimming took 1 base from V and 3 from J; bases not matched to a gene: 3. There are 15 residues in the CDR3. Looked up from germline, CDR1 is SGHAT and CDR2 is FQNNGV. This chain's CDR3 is CASSLARQGDYGYTF. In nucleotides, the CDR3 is TGTGCCAGCAGCTTAGCGCGACAGGGGGACTATGGCTACACCTTC.

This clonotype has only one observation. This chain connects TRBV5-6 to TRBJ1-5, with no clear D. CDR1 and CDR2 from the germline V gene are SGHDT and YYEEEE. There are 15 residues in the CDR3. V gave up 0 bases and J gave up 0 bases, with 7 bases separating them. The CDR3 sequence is CASSLGALSNQPQHF. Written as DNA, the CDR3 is TGTGCCAGCAGCTTGGGAGCCCTTAGCAATCAGCCCCAGCATTTT.

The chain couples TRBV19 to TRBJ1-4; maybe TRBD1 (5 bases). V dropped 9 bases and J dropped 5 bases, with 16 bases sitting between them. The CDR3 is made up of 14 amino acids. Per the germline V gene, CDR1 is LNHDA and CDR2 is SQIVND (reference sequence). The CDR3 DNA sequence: TGTGCCAGCCGGTCCGGGGGGGGAAATGAAAAACTGTTTTTT. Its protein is CASRSGGGNEKLFF.

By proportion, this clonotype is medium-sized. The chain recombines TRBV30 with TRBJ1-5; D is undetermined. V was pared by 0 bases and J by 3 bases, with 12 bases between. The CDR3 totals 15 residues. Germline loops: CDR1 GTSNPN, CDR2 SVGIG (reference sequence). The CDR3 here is CAWSVGSYVNQPQHF. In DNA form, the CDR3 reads TGTGCCTGGAGTGTAGGCTCGTACGTCAATCAGCCCCAGCATTTT.

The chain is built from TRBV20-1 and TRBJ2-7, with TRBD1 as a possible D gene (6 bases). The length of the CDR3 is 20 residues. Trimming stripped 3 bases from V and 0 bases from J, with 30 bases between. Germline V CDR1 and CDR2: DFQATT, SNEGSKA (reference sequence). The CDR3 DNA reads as TGCAGTGCTAGGAAATACGCCGGCAGGGGATCGAGCAGAGACTCCTACGAGCAGTACTTC. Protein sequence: CSARKYAGRGSSRDSYEQYF.

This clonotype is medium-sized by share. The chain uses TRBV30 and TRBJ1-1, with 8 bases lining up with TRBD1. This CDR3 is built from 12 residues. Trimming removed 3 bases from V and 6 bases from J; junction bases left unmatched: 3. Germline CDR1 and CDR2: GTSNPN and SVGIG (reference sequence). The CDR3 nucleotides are TGTGCCTGGAGGGACAGGGTGGCTGAAGCTTTCTTT. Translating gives CAWRDRVAEAFF.

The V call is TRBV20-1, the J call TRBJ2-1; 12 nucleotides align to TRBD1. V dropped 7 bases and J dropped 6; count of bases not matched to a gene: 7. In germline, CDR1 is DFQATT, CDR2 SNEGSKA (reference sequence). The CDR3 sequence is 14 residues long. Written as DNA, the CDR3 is TGCAGTGGCCCCCGGGACAGGGGGCGCAATGAGCAGTTCTTC. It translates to CSGPRDRGRNEQFF.

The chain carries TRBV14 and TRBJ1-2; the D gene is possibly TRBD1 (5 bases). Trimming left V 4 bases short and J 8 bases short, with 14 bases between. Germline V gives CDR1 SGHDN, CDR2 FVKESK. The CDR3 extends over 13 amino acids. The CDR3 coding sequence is TGTGCCAGCAGCCTCGAGGGGTTCGGGGGCTACACCTTC. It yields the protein CASSLEGFGGYTF.

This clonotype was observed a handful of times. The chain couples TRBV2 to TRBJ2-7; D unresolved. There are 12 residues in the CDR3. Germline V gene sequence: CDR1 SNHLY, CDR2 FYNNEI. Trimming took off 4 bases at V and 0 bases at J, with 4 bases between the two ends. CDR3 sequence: CASSARSYEQYF. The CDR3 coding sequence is TGTGCCAGCAGTGCTCGCTCCTACGAGCAGTACTTC.

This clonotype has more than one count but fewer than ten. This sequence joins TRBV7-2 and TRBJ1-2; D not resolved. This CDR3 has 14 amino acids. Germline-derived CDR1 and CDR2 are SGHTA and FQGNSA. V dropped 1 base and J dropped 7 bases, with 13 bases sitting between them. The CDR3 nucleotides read TGTGCCAGCAGCTTAGGAGGGAGGGTAGCTGGCTACACCTTC. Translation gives CASSLGGRVAGYTF.

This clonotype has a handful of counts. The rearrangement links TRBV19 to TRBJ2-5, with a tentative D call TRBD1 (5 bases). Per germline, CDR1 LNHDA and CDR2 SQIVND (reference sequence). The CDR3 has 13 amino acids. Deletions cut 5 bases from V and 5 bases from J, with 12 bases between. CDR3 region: CASSGSRVETQYF. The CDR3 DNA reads TGTGCCAGTAGTGGCAGCAGGGTTGAGACCCAGTACTTC.

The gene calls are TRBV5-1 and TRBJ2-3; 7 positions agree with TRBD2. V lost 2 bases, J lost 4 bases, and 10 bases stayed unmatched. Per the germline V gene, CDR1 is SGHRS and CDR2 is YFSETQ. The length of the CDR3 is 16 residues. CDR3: CASSFQRLAVPDTQYF. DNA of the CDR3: TGCGCCAGCAGCTTTCAACGACTAGCCGTGCCAGATACGCAGTATTTT. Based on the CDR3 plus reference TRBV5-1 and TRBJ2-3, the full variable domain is KAGVTQTPRYLIKTRGQQVTLSCSPISGHRSVSWYQQTPGQGLQFLFEYFSETQRNKGNFPGRFSGRQFSNSRSEMNVSTLELGDSALYLCASSFQRLAVPDTQYFGPGTRLTVL.

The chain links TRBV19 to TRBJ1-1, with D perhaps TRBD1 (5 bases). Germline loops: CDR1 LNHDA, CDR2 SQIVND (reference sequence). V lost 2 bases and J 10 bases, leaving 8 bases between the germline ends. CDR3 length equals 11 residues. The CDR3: CASSITGSAFF. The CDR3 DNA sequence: TGTGCCAGTAGTATAACAGGATCAGCTTTCTTT.

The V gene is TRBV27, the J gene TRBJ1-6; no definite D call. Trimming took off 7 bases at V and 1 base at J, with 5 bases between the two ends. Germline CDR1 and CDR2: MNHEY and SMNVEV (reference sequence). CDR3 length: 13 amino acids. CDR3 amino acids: CASKGSYNSPLHF. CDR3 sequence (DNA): TGTGCCAGCAAGGGTTCCTATAATTCACCCCTCCACTTT.

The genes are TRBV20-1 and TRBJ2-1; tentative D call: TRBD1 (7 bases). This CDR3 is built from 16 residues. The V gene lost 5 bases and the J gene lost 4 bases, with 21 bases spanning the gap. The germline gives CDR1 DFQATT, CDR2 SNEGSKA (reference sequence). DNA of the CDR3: TGCAGTGCTCGACTACCCCAGGGGGGAGGATACAATGAGCAGTTCTTC. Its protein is CSARLPQGGGYNEQFF.

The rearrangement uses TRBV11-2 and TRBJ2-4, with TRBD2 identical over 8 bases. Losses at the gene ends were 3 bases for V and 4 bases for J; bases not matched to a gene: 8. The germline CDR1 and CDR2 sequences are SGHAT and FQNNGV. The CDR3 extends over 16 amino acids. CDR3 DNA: TGTGCCAGCAGCTTTCCAACGGGGGGGGAAAAAAACATTCAGTACTTC. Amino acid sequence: CASSFPTGGEKNIQYF.

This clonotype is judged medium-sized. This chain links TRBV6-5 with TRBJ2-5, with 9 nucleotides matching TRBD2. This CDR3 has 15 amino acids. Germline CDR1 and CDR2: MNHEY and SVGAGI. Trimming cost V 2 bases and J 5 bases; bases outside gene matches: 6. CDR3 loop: CASSYGSGGGETQYF. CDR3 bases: TGTGCCAGCAGTTACGGTAGCGGGGGCGGGGAGACCCAGTACTTC.

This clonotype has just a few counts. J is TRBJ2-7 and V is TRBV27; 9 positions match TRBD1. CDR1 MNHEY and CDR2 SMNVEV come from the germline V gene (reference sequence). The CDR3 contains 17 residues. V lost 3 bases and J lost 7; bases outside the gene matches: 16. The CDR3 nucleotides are TGTGCCAGCAGTTTCATCTCATCCCGGGACAGGGCCGGAGAGCAGTACTTC. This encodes CASSFISSRDRAGEQYF.

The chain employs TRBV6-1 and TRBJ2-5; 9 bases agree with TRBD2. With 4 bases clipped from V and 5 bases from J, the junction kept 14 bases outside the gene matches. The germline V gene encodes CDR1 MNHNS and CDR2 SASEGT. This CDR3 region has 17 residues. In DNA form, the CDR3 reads TGTGCCAGCAGTGGGCGGGGGGGGTTTCCCTCGGGGGAGACCCAGTACTTC. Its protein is CASSGRGGFPSGETQYF.

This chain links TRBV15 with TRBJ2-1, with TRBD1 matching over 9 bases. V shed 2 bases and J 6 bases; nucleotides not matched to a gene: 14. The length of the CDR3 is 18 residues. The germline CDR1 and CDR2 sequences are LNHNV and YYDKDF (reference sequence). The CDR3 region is CATSRLPIRDRVSNEQFF. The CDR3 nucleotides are TGTGCCACCAGCAGATTACCTATCCGGGACAGGGTCTCCAATGAGCAGTTCTTC.

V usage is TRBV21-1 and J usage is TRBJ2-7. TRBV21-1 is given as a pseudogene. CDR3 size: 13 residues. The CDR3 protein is CASSNGGPYEQYF. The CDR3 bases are TGTGCCAGCAGCAACGGCGGACCCTACGAGCAGTACTTC.

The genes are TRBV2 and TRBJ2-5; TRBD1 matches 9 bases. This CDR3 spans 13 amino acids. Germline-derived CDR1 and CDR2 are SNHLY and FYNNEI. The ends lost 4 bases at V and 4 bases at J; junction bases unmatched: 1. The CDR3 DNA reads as TGTGCCAGCAGTGGGACAGGGGCAGAGACCCAGTACTTC. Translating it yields CASSGTGAETQYF.

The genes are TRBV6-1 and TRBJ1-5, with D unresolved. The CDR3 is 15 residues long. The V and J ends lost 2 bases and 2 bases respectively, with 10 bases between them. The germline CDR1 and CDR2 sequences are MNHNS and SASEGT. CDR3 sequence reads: CASSEREYGNQPQHF. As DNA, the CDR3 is TGTGCCAGCAGTGAAAGGGAGTATGGCAATCAGCCCCAGCATTTT.

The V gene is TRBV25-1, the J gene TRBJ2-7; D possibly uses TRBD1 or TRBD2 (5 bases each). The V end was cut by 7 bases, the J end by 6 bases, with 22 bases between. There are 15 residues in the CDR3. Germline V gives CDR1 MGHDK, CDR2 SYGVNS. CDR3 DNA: TGTGCCAGCAATCGATGTCACGGGACGCTTTGCGAGCAGTACTTC. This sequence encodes CASNRCHGTLCEQYF.

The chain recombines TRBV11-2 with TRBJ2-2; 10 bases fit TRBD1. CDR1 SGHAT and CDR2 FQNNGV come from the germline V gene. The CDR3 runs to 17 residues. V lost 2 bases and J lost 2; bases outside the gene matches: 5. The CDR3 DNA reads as TGTGCCAGCAGCTTATCCTGGACAGGGGGAAACACCGGGGAGCTGTTTTTT. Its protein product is CASSLSWTGGNTGELFF.

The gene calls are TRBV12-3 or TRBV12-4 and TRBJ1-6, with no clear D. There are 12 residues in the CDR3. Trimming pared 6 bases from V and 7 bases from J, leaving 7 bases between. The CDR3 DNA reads TGTGCCAGCAGCCGAAACAATTCACCCCTCCACTTT. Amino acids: CASSRNNSPLHF.

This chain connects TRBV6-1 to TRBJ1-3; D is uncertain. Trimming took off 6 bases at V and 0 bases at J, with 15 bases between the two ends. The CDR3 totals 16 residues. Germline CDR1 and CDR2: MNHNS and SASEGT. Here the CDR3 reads CASRQPGSISGNTIYF. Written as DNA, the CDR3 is TGTGCCAGCAGACAACCCGGGTCGATCTCTGGAAACACCATATATTTT.